This record covers a single T cell receptor (beta chain). The data originate from a study of blood T cell repertoires in COVID-19. On the study more broadly: Whether acute or convalescent, the COVID-19 samples came from the United States, Italy and Spain. T cells, B-cell-depleted T cells, or PBMCs provided the cDNA or gDNA that served as material.

In the authors' workflow: Nucleated cell counts were estimated from reference gene primer amplification. Method: immunoSEQ multiplex PCR; TCRdb's copy keeps in-frame clones and lacks some. The V and J calls and clone size are taken from that table; D and trimming were inferred from the DNA. The sample has some 140,000 clones; roughly 84% are singletons. After removal of 6 bases from V and 7 bases from J, the junction contained 9 bases not matched to a gene. CDR1 is MNHEY, CDR2 SVGAGI, per germline. This CDR3 is built from 15 residues. Material: PBMCs or T cells enriched from blood (not recorded which). J is TRBJ1-4 and V is TRBV6-5; 9 nucleotides agree with TRBD1. This clonotype originated in a man aged 40-49 years with acute COVID-19. DNA of the CDR3: TGTGCCAGCAGGGACTCGCTGGACAGGGGTGAAAAACTGTTTTTT. Protein: CASRDSLDRGEKLFF.